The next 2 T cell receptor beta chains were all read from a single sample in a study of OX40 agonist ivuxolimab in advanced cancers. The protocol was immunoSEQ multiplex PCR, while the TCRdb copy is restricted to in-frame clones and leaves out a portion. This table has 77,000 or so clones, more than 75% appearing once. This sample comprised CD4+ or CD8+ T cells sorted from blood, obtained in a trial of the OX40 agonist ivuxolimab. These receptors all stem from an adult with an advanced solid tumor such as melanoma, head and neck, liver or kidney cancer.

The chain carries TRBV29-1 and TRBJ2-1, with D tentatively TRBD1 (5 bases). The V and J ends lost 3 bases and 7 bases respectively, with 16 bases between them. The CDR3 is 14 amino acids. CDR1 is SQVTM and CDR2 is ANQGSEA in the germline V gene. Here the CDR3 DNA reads TGCAGCGTTGAGGCAGGGCCTAATCCGAATGAGCAGTTCTTC. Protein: CSVEAGPNPNEQFF.

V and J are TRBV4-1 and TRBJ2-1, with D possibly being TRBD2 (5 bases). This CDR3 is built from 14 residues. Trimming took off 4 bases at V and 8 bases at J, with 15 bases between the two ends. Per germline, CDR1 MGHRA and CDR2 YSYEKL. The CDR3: CASSPRALSDEQFF. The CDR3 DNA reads TGCGCCAGCAGCCCACGGGCCCTTAGCGATGAGCAGTTCTTC.